Following are 29 T cell receptor beta chains from one sample sequenced in a study of regulatory T cells in long-lasting Graves disease (dated by TCRdb to the early 2020s). The library was made by multiplex PCR. Sequencing was performed on an Illumina HiSeq 4000. CDR3 regions were amplified by Arm-PCR with iRepertoire HTBI primers to construct TCR beta libraries. TCRdb itself trimmed the public reads at Q25 with fastp, ran MiXCR and retained productive beta chains. CDR3 protein sequences are deduplicated, and each keeps its most common genes and DNA. The table for this sample lists roughly 430,000 distinct CDR3 sequences; around 20% of them were counted only once. The ten largest clones capture roughly an eighth of the sample. The sample's time point label is to be understood as: persistent/refractory GD, antithyroid drugs over 5 years with positive TRAb. For both TCR sequencing and RNA sequencing, RNA was extracted from PBMCs in TRIzol.

Sequenced here: peripheral blood mononuclear cells (PBMCs), sampled when the disease was refractory, from a patient treated with antithyroid drugs. These receptors were collected from a female donor with Graves disease.

The chain links TRBV28 to TRBJ2-3, with TRBD2 identical over 10 bases. Germline V lookup: CDR1 MDHEN, CDR2 SYDVKM. V lost 4 bases to trimming and J lost 5 bases; unmatched junction nucleotides: 9. This CDR3 has 16 residues. Written as DNA, the CDR3 is TGTGCCAGCAGTTCCCTAGCGGGAGAGGGGGTAGATACGCAGTATTTT. Protein sequence: CASSSLAGEGVDTQYF.

This chain joins TRBV30 and TRBJ1-1; TRBD1 aligns across 10 bases. The germline V gene has CDR1 GTSNPN and CDR2 SVGIG (reference sequence). The CDR3 has 15 residues. After removal of 2 bases from V and 3 bases from J, the junction contained 6 bases not matched to a gene. The CDR3 bases are TGTGCCTGGAGTCAAGGGGGGACAGGGGACACTGAAGCTTTCTTT. Translation gives CAWSQGGTGDTEAFF.

This clonotype was observed at least ten times. The junction differs from germline at one of its ends, possibly a read error. This sequence joins TRBV7-7 and TRBJ2-5, with a tentative D call TRBD2 (5 bases). Per germline, CDR1 SSHAT and CDR2 FNYEAQ (reference sequence). The CDR3 consists of 16 residues. CDR3 region: CASSTQLPGFGETQYF. As DNA, the CDR3 is TGTGCTAGCAGCACTCAACTACCGGGGTTTGGGGAGACCCAGTACTTC.

The V and J genes are TRBV2 and TRBJ2-1; 7 bases match TRBD2. Germline CDR1 SNHLY, CDR2 FYNNEI. Trimming cost V 6 bases and J 5 bases; bases outside gene matches: 7. The CDR3 has 14 residues. The CDR3 nucleotides are TGTGCCAGCAGCTTCGGGACTAACGACAATGAGCAGTTCTTC. This sequence encodes CASSFGTNDNEQFF.

This clonotype was picked up many times. This chain links TRBV29-1 with TRBJ2-2, with D possibly TRBD1 on 5 matching bases. V shed 4 bases and J shed 0 bases, with 15 bases lying between them. The germline gives CDR1 SQVTM, CDR2 ANQGSEA. This CDR3 has 16 residues. The CDR3 coding sequence is TGCAGCGTTGCCCAGGGTCCCAATGCGAACACCGGGGAGCTGTTTTTT. As protein: CSVAQGPNANTGELFF.

This clonotype appeared many times. The chain carries TRBV2 and TRBJ1-4; 9 nucleotides agree with TRBD1. This CDR3 spans 14 amino acids. J was trimmed by 5 bases and V by 6 bases; bases with no gene match: 4. From germline, CDR1 is SNHLY and CDR2 FYNNEI. Here the CDR3 DNA reads TGTGCCAGCAGACTGGGACAGGGAAATGAAAAACTGTTTTTT. Translation: CASRLGQGNEKLFF. The whole variable domain, remainder taken from reference TRBV2 and TRBJ1-4, is EPEVTQTPSHQVTQMGQEVILRCVPISNHLYFYWYRQILGQKVEFLVSFYNNEISEKSEIFDDQFSVERPDGSNFTLKIRSTKLEDSAMYFCASRLGQGNEKLFFGSGTQLSVL.

About this clonotype itself: A much bigger clone sits one base away, suggesting this may be a read error. The rearrangement joins TRBV10-3 to TRBJ2-5; D call uncertain. Trimming took 4 bases from V and 2 from J, leaving 11 bases between them. The CDR3 length is 14 residues. The germline V gene encodes CDR1 ENHRY and CDR2 SYGVKD. The CDR3 sequence is CAISAAARQETQYF. CDR3 coding DNA: TGTGCCATCAGTGCGGCGGCGAGGCAAGAGACCCAGTACTTC.

This clonotype came up a few times. The gene calls are TRBV12-3 or TRBV12-4 and TRBJ2-7; D ambiguous. The CDR3 contains 13 residues. The germline V and J ends were trimmed by 2 bases and 3 bases, with 8 bases remaining between them. CDR3 sequence reads: CASSLKANYEQYF. The CDR3 nucleotides read TGTGCCAGCAGTTTAAAGGCAAACTACGAGCAGTACTTC.

V and J are TRBV4-1 and TRBJ2-5, with 7 bases fitting TRBD2. The trim removed 0 bases at V and 0 bases at J, leaving 4 bases unmatched. This CDR3 comprises 16 residues. Looked up from germline, CDR1 is MGHRA and CDR2 is YSYEKL. In DNA, the CDR3 is TGCGCCAGCAGCCAAGATCGGGGGGACTACCAAGAGACCCAGTACTTC. It encodes CASSQDRGDYQETQYF.

Notes on this clonotype: This may arise from a read error, as a much more abundant clone is one base away. CDR3 DNA sequence: TGTGCCACCAGTGACTCCCTTAGCAGGGGGAACACCGGGGAGCTGTTTTTT. This encodes CATSDSLSRGNTGELFF. This chain connects TRBV24-1 to TRBJ2-2; D is perhaps TRBD1 (6 bases). There are 17 residues in the CDR3. Trimming took off 4 bases at V and 1 base at J, with 15 bases between the two ends. Germline V CDR1 and CDR2: KGHDR, SFDVKD.

This clonotype was recorded at least ten times. The J gene is TRBJ2-7, the V gene TRBV28; 10 bases are shared with TRBD2. V was clipped by 5 bases and J by 5 bases; unmatched bases: 9. Germline values: CDR1 MDHEN, CDR2 SYDVKM. The CDR3 loop spans 15 amino acids. The CDR3 here is CASSPKREGLHEQYF. The CDR3 nucleotides read TGTGCCAGCAGTCCCAAGCGGGAGGGCCTCCACGAGCAGTACTTC.

This clonotype was picked up many times. V usage is TRBV7-8 and J usage is TRBJ2-7, with D perhaps TRBD1 (6 bases). The germline V gene encodes CDR1 SGHVS and CDR2 FQNEAQ. V was clipped by 3 bases and J by 5 bases, with 17 bases between them. CDR3 length: 15 residues. The CDR3 bases are TGTGCCAGCAGCTTCGCCCCAAGGGGGTCCCACGAGCAGTACTTC. Its protein is CASSFAPRGSHEQYF.

In its sample, this clonotype was seen many times. The V and J genes are TRBV20-1 and TRBJ2-7, with D perhaps matching TRBD1 (5 bases). CDR3 length equals 13 residues. V was trimmed by 3 bases and J by 4 bases, leaving 13 bases between them. Germline V gene data show CDR1 as DFQATT and CDR2 as SNEGSKA (reference sequence). CDR3: CSASSQGLYEQYF. For the CDR3, the DNA is TGCAGTGCTAGTTCTCAGGGTCTTTACGAGCAGTACTTC.

This clonotype was seen ten or more times. The chain joins TRBV28 to TRBJ2-7; possibly TRBD1 for D (7 bases). Germline V gives CDR1 MDHEN, CDR2 SYDVKM. V dropped 7 bases and J dropped 2 bases, with 18 bases sitting between them. This CDR3 comprises 15 residues. CDR3 sequence: CASTPGGTAAYEQYF. CDR3 sequence (DNA): TGTGCCAGCACACCTGGGGGGACAGCAGCCTACGAGCAGTACTTC.

Remarks on this clonotype: A much larger clonotype is one base distant, so this may be a read error. The chain has TRBV28 and TRBJ2-5; 8 nucleotides agree with TRBD1. Germline CDR1 MDHEN, CDR2 SYDVKM. The CDR3 sequence is 12 residues long. The ends lost 7 bases at V and 5 bases at J; junction bases unmatched: 3. DNA for the CDR3: TGTGCCAGCACAGGGGGCGAGGAGACCCAGTACTTC. It translates to CASTGGEETQYF.

J is TRBJ2-5 and V is TRBV7-8; 11 bases are a match to TRBD2. With the DNA end fitting TRBJ2-1 better, the J assignment may be wrong. Germline CDR1 is SGHVS and CDR2 is FQNEAQ. This CDR3 spans 18 amino acids. CDR3 DNA: TGTGCCAGCAGCTGGGGCCAGATAGCGGGAGGGCCGGGAAATGAGCAGTTCTTC. Residues: CASSWGQIAGGPGNEQFF.

The table lists this clonotype with a few counts. The genes are TRBV5-1 and TRBJ1-1, with D uncertain. Germline loops: CDR1 SGHRS, CDR2 YFSETQ. V lost 6 bases, J lost 4 bases, and 13 bases lay in between. This CDR3 has 13 amino acids. The CDR3 DNA reads as TGCGCCAGCACACCGAGGCCGGGCACTGAAGCTTTCTTT. Residues: CASTPRPGTEAFF.

This clonotype has only one observation. V and J are TRBV9 and TRBJ2-7; D is perhaps TRBD2 (6 bases). Trimming stripped 7 bases from V and 2 bases from J, with 19 bases between. The CDR3 loop spans 15 amino acids. Germline lookup yields CDR1 SGDLS and CDR2 YYNGEE. The CDR3 is CASSPAGRGTYEQYF. As DNA, the CDR3 is TGTGCCAGCTCCCCAGCCGGACGGGGGACCTACGAGCAGTACTTC. Supplemented by reference TRBV9 and TRBJ2-7, the full variable domain reads DSGVTQTPKHLITATGQRVTLRCSPRSGDLSVYWYQQSLDQGLQFLIQYYNGEERAKGNILERFSAQQFPDLHSELNLSSLELGDSALYFCASSPAGRGTYEQYFGPGTRLTVT.

This clonotype was counted many times. CDR3 sequence: CASSLRAKSGRELTYEQYF. The CDR3 DNA follows: TGTGCCAGCAGTTTAAGGGCGAAATCGGGGCGGGAACTTACCTACGAGCAGTACTTC. The chain combines TRBV12-3 or TRBV12-4 with TRBJ2-7; D is perhaps TRBD2 (6 bases). The ends were cut back, 2 bases at V and 2 bases at J, with 25 bases in the middle. The CDR3 extends over 19 amino acids.

This clonotype was seen repeatedly, ten times or more. The V call is TRBV5-1, the J call TRBJ1-6, with a tentative D call TRBD1 (5 bases). V lost 3 bases to trimming and J lost 10 bases, with 14 bases between them. This CDR3 comprises 14 residues. Germline lookup yields CDR1 SGHRS and CDR2 YFSETQ. The CDR3: CASSSFLRGSPLHF. In nucleotides, the CDR3 is TGCGCCAGCAGCTCCTTCTTAAGGGGCTCACCCCTCCACTTT.

This clonotype was seen repeatedly, ten times or more. The rearrangement links TRBV28 to TRBJ2-7; D might be TRBD2 (6 bases). This CDR3 has 15 amino acids. Germline-derived CDR1 and CDR2 are MDHEN and SYDVKM. Trimming left V 3 bases short and J 0 bases short, with 12 bases between. This chain's CDR3 is CASSFLQAGSYEQYF. The CDR3 nucleotides read TGTGCCAGCAGTTTTTTACAAGCGGGCTCCTACGAGCAGTACTTC.

This clonotype was detected many times. The chain has TRBV28 and TRBJ1-4, with 7 bases lining up with TRBD1. Per the germline V gene, CDR1 is MDHEN and CDR2 is SYDVKM. Trimming cost V 4 bases and J 5 bases; bases outside gene matches: 7. This CDR3 is 15 amino acids long. The CDR3 region is CASSSPTGLNEKLFF. In nucleotides, the CDR3 is TGTGCCAGCAGTTCACCGACAGGGCTGAATGAAAAACTGTTTTTT.

This clonotype came up a few times. This chain uses TRBV2 with TRBJ1-2, with a possible D match to TRBD1 (5 bases). Trimming cost V 3 bases and J 4 bases, with 9 bases left between them. CDR1 is SNHLY, CDR2 FYNNEI, per germline. The CDR3 consists of 13 residues. Here the CDR3 reads CASSDGQGYGYTF. CDR3 bases: TGTGCCAGCAGTGACGGGCAGGGCTATGGCTACACCTTC.

The sample holds many counts of this clonotype. The V gene is TRBV28, the J gene TRBJ2-7; tentatively, D is TRBD1 (7 bases). This CDR3 is built from 16 residues. Germline V lookup: CDR1 MDHEN, CDR2 SYDVKM. V lost 7 bases to trimming and J lost 0 bases, with 19 bases between them. The DNA for the CDR3 is TGTGCCAGCACAGGAGGGGGCGGCGAAAACTCCTACGAGCAGTACTTC. Translated: CASTGGGGENSYEQYF.

In DNA, the CDR3 is TGCAGTGCTACAGGGGGGGTTGGACTAGCGGGAGTAGATTGGCAGTACTTC. Residues: CSATGGVGLAGVDWQYF. The rearrangement joins TRBV20-1 to TRBJ2-7, with 13 nucleotides matching TRBD2. The CDR3 sequence is 17 residues long. V dropped 4 bases and J dropped 9; count of bases not matched to a gene: 18. Germline V gene data show CDR1 as DFQATT and CDR2 as SNEGSKA (reference sequence).

This chain uses TRBV6-2 or TRBV6-3 with TRBJ2-5; 8 bases map to TRBD1. Per the germline V gene, CDR1 is MNHEY and CDR2 is SVGEGT. Trimming took 2 bases from V and 5 from J; bases not matched to a gene: 7. The CDR3 length is 15 residues. CDR3 sequence reads: CASSYNSGGGETQYF. The CDR3 bases are TGTGCCAGCAGTTACAATTCAGGGGGCGGGGAGACCCAGTACTTC.

This clonotype was seen repeatedly, ten times or more. The rearrangement links TRBV9 to TRBJ1-1, with 9 bases aligning to TRBD1. V dropped 3 bases and J dropped 4; count of bases not matched to a gene: 4. The CDR3 has 14 amino acids. Germline V gives CDR1 SGDLS, CDR2 YYNGEE. CDR3 coding DNA: TGTGCCAGCAGCGACGGACAGGGGTCCACTGAAGCTTTCTTT. Translation gives CASSDGQGSTEAFF. Drawing the rest from reference TRBV9 and TRBJ1-1, the complete variable domain is DSGVTQTPKHLITATGQRVTLRCSPRSGDLSVYWYQQSLDQGLQFLIQYYNGEERAKGNILERFSAQQFPDLHSELNLSSLELGDSALYFCASSDGQGSTEAFFGQGTRLTVV.

The genes are TRBV18 and TRBJ2-5; D may be TRBD2 (5 bases). This CDR3 is 14 amino acids long. Germline lookup yields CDR1 KGHSH and CDR2 LQKENI. Deletions cut 1 base from V and 5 bases from J, with 11 bases between. The CDR3 sequence: CASSPRPGMETQYF. The CDR3 nucleotides read TGTGCCAGCTCACCACGGCCCGGGATGGAGACCCAGTACTTC.

This clonotype showed up just a few times. V usage is TRBV4-1 and J usage is TRBJ1-4, with D uncertain. CDR1 is MGHRA, CDR2 YSYEKL, per germline. The ends were cut back, 5 bases at V and 4 bases at J, with 17 bases in the middle. This CDR3 comprises 16 residues. This CDR3 is CASSLIIATDNEKLFF. The CDR3 DNA follows: TGCGCCAGCAGCTTAATTATCGCCACGGATAATGAAAAACTGTTTTTT.